This entry lists 6 T cell receptor beta chains sequenced from one sample in a study of early T cells in non-severe SARS-CoV-2 infection. TCRdb ran MiXCR on the 5' RACE reads and lists one entry per CDR3 protein. The sample records about 56,000 distinct CDR3 sequences, more than 12% being singletons. Sequences were derived from whole blood, sampled at baseline. Receptors were obtained from an adult who was a healthcare worker with PCR-confirmed SARS-CoV-2 infection or an uninfected control (not recorded which).

This clonotype has just a few counts. The chain recombines TRBV12-3 or TRBV12-4 with TRBJ2-3; D unresolved. Trimming shortened V by 2 bases and J by 5 bases, and 11 bases separated the two germline ends. The CDR3 spans 14 residues. The CDR3 DNA reads TGTGCCAGCAGTTTAACTGGGTTTGAAGATACGCAGTATTTT. As protein: CASSLTGFEDTQYF.

The CDR3 nucleotides read TGTGCCAGCAGCTTAGCGGCAGATACCCCCTATGGCTACACCTTC. Amino acid sequence: CASSLAADTPYGYTF. The J gene is TRBJ1-2, the V gene TRBV7-2, with D unresolved. The germline V gene encodes CDR1 SGHTA and CDR2 FQGNSA. The CDR3 runs to 15 residues. V was cut by 0 bases and J by 4 bases, with 12 bases left in between.

This clonotype was picked up many times. The rearrangement joins TRBV4-1 to TRBJ1-6; 9 positions match TRBD1. CDR1 and CDR2 (germline): MGHRA, YSYEKL. The CDR3 has 15 residues. V shed 4 bases and J 6 bases; nucleotides not matched to a gene: 4. The CDR3 here is CASSLRTGVNSPLHF. As DNA, the CDR3 is TGCGCCAGCAGCCTCCGGACAGGGGTTAATTCACCCCTCCACTTT.

Only a few counts were recorded for this clonotype. The CDR3 spells CASSPFGLAGYTDTQYF. The CDR3 nucleotides are TGTGCCAGCAGTCCGTTTGGACTAGCGGGGTACACAGATACGCAGTATTTT. The genes are TRBV6-2 or TRBV6-3 and TRBJ2-3, with 12 bases identical to TRBD2. From germline, CDR1 is MNHEY and CDR2 SVGEGT. The CDR3 extends over 17 amino acids. V dropped 5 bases and J dropped 2; count of bases not matched to a gene: 8.

The CDR3 DNA is TGTGCCAGCAGGAGACTAGCGGCCTACAATGAGCAGTTCTTC. Amino acids: CASRRLAAYNEQFF. This chain joins TRBV6-2 or TRBV6-3 and TRBJ2-1, with 9 bases fitting TRBD2. This CDR3 comprises 14 residues. CDR1 is MNHEY and CDR2 is SVGEGT in the germline V gene. Trimming took 6 bases from V and 2 from J; bases not matched to a gene: 2.

The chain combines TRBV18 with TRBJ1-4; unclear D gene. V dropped 2 bases and J dropped 8 bases, with 12 bases sitting between them. The length of the CDR3 is 14 residues. Looked up from germline, CDR1 is KGHSH and CDR2 is LQKENI. CDR3 sequence reads: CASSPVIQGEKLFF. CDR3 coding DNA: TGTGCCAGCTCACCAGTAATTCAAGGGGAAAAACTGTTTTTT. The full variable domain, rest sourced from reference TRBV18 and TRBJ1-4, is NAGVMQNPRHLVRRRGQEARLRCSPMKGHSHVYWYRQLPEEGLKFMVYLQKENIIDESGMPKERFSAEFPKEGPSILRIQQVVRGDSAAYFCASSPVIQGEKLFFGSGTQLSVL.